What follows is one T cell receptor (beta chain) and its context. Germline assignment: CDR1 MNHNS and CDR2 SASEGT. The CDR3 sequence is 13 residues long. These data originate in a study of T cells expressing NK-cell markers. TCRdb reprocessed the 5' RACE reads; each CDR3 protein has one entry and no DNA is given. The listing records 200,000 to 300,000 distinct CDR3 sequences. The rearrangement joins TRBV6-1 to TRBJ2-3. The source of this sequence is a woman between 18 and 70 years old in good health. The sample consisted of blood T cells: a sorted CD56 or NKG2C T cell subset, CD4+ or CD8+ T cells, or bulk PBMC T cells (not recorded which). The CDR3 protein is CASREAQTDTQYF.